The present TCR beta chain was sequenced within a study of yellow fever vaccine responses in identical twins. Findings of the study overall: Twins' vaccine T cell responses were reported to seem partly convergent and partly personalized.

TCRdb called the RT-PCR reads again in MiXCR, with one record for every CDR3 protein. The table records some 9,900 distinct CDR3 sequences, around 78% of them present only once. Germline CDR1 is MDHEN and CDR2 is SYDVKM. The CDR3 contains 15 residues. Between the trimmed V and J ends, which lost 6 bases and 8 bases, there was a span of 17 bases. Comment on this clonotype: The antigen remains unidentified.

The sequencing here drew on T cells from blood (PBMCs), unsorted or a sorted subset (not recorded which), taken before or after yellow fever vaccination (not recorded which). V gene TRBV28 combines with J gene TRBJ1-6; D is uncertain. The source of this sequence is a woman between 18 and 29 years old who received the yellow fever vaccine. The DNA for the CDR3 is TGTGCCAGCAGATCCCACGGGGAGTTGGATTCACCCCTCCACTTT. Translated: CASRSHGELDSPLHF.